The 23 T cell receptor beta chains presented below share a single source sample, sequenced in a study of OX40 agonist ivuxolimab in advanced cancers. Clones were sequenced by immunoSEQ multiplex PCR, and TCRdb holds only the in-frame ones, with some missing. The data show about 120,000 clones, with around 89% seen just once and approximately 0.51% held by the top ten. The sequencing here drew on CD4+ or CD8+ T cells sorted from blood, taken in a trial of the OX40 agonist ivuxolimab. These receptors originate from an adult with an advanced solid tumor such as melanoma, head and neck, liver or kidney cancer.

This chain links TRBV7-9 with TRBJ1-2, with TRBD1 matching over 11 bases. V lost 4 bases and J lost 6; bases outside the gene matches: 7. The CDR3 consists of 15 residues. Germline assignment: CDR1 SEHNR and CDR2 FQNEAQ (reference sequence). CDR3 residues: CASSSGTGGFDGYTF. CDR3 DNA: TGTGCCAGCAGCTCAGGGACAGGGGGTTTTGATGGCTACACCTTC.

This rearrangement joins TRBV5-1 to TRBJ2-7; a possible D gene is TRBD1 (5 bases). The CDR3 runs to 14 residues. V lost 5 bases, J lost 5 bases, and 17 bases lay in between. Per germline, CDR1 SGHRS and CDR2 YFSETQ. This chain's CDR3 is CASRTDSGVDEQYF. DNA for the CDR3: TGCGCCAGCAGGACCGACAGTGGGGTGGACGAGCAGTACTTC.

V and J are TRBV6-5 and TRBJ1-2; D may be TRBD1 (5 bases). The CDR3 spans 14 residues. Trimming removed 4 bases at V and 3 bases at J, with 12 bases between. CDR1 and CDR2 from the germline V gene are MNHEY and SVGAGI. This CDR3 reads CASSSRGTDYGYTF. CDR3 nucleotide sequence: TGTGCCAGCAGTTCCCGGGGCACTGACTATGGCTACACCTTC.

The chain is built from TRBV6-1 and TRBJ1-5; D gene uncertain. The germline V gene encodes CDR1 MNHNS and CDR2 SASEGT. V was pared by 6 bases and J by 0 bases, with 3 bases between. The CDR3 contains 12 residues. The CDR3, as DNA: TGTGCCAGCAGACCTAGCAATCAGCCCCAGCATTTT. Translating it yields CASRPSNQPQHF.

The chain joins TRBV6-5 to TRBJ2-1, with 7 bases fitting TRBD1. The CDR3 spans 15 residues. Germline CDR1 reads MNHEY; CDR2 reads SVGAGI. V shed 5 bases and J 4 bases; nucleotides not matched to a gene: 8. CDR3 nucleotides: TGTGCCAGCAGTCCATCGGGACAGCCGTACAATGAGCAGTTCTTC. It is translated as CASSPSGQPYNEQFF.

The chain uses TRBV27 and TRBJ1-6, with 8 bases that match TRBD1. Germline assignment: CDR1 MNHEY and CDR2 SMNVEV (reference sequence). The CDR3 spans 15 residues. V dropped 5 bases and J dropped 6; count of bases not matched to a gene: 6. In DNA, the CDR3 is TGTGCCAGCAGTCCCCGGACAGGGTTTAATTCACCCCTCCACTTT. It specifies CASSPRTGFNSPLHF.

To note about this clone: Compared with germline, one end of the junction differs, possibly owing to a read error. The gene calls are TRBV7-2 and TRBJ2-1; 9 bases line up with TRBD1. The length of the CDR3 is 15 residues. Germline CDR1 reads SGHTA; CDR2 reads FQGNSA. The CDR3 region is CASRLAGTGSNEQFF. DNA for the CDR3: TGTGCCAGCAGATTAGCCGGGACAGGGTCCAATGAGCAGTTCTTC.

V gene TRBV6-4 combines with J gene TRBJ2-3; weak D call: TRBD2 (5 bases). The V end was cut by 0 bases, the J end by 0 bases, with 13 bases between. This CDR3 contains 17 residues. Per the germline V gene, CDR1 is MRHNA and CDR2 is SNTAGT. The CDR3: CASSDSIWASSTDTQYF. DNA of the CDR3: TGTGCCAGCAGTGACTCGATTTGGGCTAGCAGCACAGATACGCAGTATTTT.

The J gene is TRBJ2-1, the V gene TRBV5-1; 10 bases fit TRBD2. J lost 4 bases, V lost 4 bases, and 2 bases had no gene match. The CDR3 length is 14 residues. The germline V gene has CDR1 SGHRS and CDR2 YFSETQ. CDR3 loop: CASSLAGAYNEQFF. For the CDR3, the DNA is TGCGCCAGCAGCCTAGCGGGGGCTTACAATGAGCAGTTCTTC.

The chain uses TRBV9 and TRBJ2-6; D not resolved. CDR1 and CDR2 (germline): SGDLS, YYNGEE. CDR3 length equals 16 residues. V shed 3 bases and J shed 0 bases, with 10 bases lying between them. CDR3 region: CASSALDLSGANVLTF. CDR3 DNA sequence: TGTGCCAGCAGCGCCCTCGATCTCTCTGGGGCCAACGTCCTGACTTTC.

This clone was seen just once. J is TRBJ1-3 and V is TRBV9; 9 positions match TRBD1. CDR3 length equals 18 residues. With V trimmed by 0 bases and J by 2 bases, 9 bases remained unmatched. CDR1 SGDLS and CDR2 YYNGEE come from the germline V gene. CDR3 in amino acids: CASSVAPDRGKTGNTIYF. The CDR3 DNA reads as TGTGCCAGCAGCGTAGCCCCCGACAGGGGGAAGACTGGAAACACCATATATTTT.

This chain links TRBV7-9 with TRBJ2-7; 9 bases agree with TRBD1. CDR1 and CDR2 from the germline V gene are SEHNR and FQNEAQ (reference sequence). With V trimmed by 6 bases and J by 3 bases, 9 bases remained unmatched. This CDR3 region has 15 residues. CDR3 amino acids: CASRRGTGSGYEQYF. The CDR3 bases are TGTGCCAGCAGACGGGGGACAGGGTCTGGCTACGAGCAGTACTTC.

CDR3 protein: CAISIQGMNQPQHF. The CDR3 DNA sequence: TGTGCCATCAGTATACAGGGAATGAATCAGCCCCAGCATTTT. The chain links TRBV10-3 to TRBJ1-5, with D possibly TRBD1 on 6 matching bases. This CDR3 has 14 residues. V lost 5 bases and J 4 bases, leaving 12 bases between the germline ends. CDR1 is ENHRY, CDR2 SYGVKD, per germline.

The chain is built from TRBV2 and TRBJ2-2; TRBD2 agrees at 8 bases. The CDR3 contains 13 residues. Germline V gene data show CDR1 as SNHLY and CDR2 as FYNNEI. The junction had 2 bases not matched to a gene; V was cut back by 8 bases and J by 3 bases. The CDR3 DNA sequence: TGTGCCAGCGGGCGGGGGGACACCGGGGAGCTGTTTTTT. Protein product: CASGRGDTGELFF.

This clone was counted between two and nine times. V gene TRBV2 combines with J gene TRBJ1-2; D call uncertain. Germline V CDR1 and CDR2: SNHLY, FYNNEI. Trimming removed 6 bases at V and 8 bases at J, with 10 bases between. This CDR3 spans 11 amino acids. The CDR3 bases are TGTGCCAGCAGGTACAGAAACGGCTACACCTTC. Translated, it gives CASRYRNGYTF. The full variable domain, rest sourced from reference TRBV2 and TRBJ1-2, is EPEVTQTPSHQVTQMGQEVILRCVPISNHLYFYWYRQILGQKVEFLVSFYNNEISEKSEIFDDQFSVERPDGSNFTLKIRSTKLEDSAMYFCASRYRNGYTFGSGTRLTVV.

The chain links TRBV2 to TRBJ2-2, with 9 bases aligning to TRBD2. Looked up from germline, CDR1 is SNHLY and CDR2 is FYNNEI. The V gene end was trimmed by 3 bases and the J gene end by 5 bases; junction bases not matched to a gene: 7. CDR3 length: 16 amino acids. The CDR3 sequence: CASSDLAGGLTGELFF. The CDR3 DNA sequence: TGTGCCAGCAGTGACCTCGCGGGGGGGCTGACCGGGGAGCTGTTTTTT.

V usage is TRBV9 and J usage is TRBJ2-7; a weak D match, TRBD2 (5 bases). V lost 0 bases to trimming and J lost 2 bases, with 9 bases between them. This CDR3 region has 14 residues. In germline, CDR1 is SGDLS, CDR2 YYNGEE. DNA for the CDR3: TGTGCCAGCAGCGTAGCGGGGTTTGCCTACGAGCAGTACTTC. As protein: CASSVAGFAYEQYF.

This chain joins TRBV27 and TRBJ1-5; D ambiguous. The V and J ends lost 6 bases and 1 base respectively, with 25 bases between them. This CDR3 has 19 amino acids. Germline CDR1 MNHEY, CDR2 SMNVEV (reference sequence). The CDR3 region is CASRPTDRAGLGSNQPQHF. The CDR3 DNA is TGTGCCAGCAGGCCCACGGACCGCGCCGGGTTAGGCAGCAATCAGCCCCAGCATTTT.

The rearrangement uses TRBV23-1 and TRBJ2-1, with D possibly matching TRBD2 (5 bases). TRBV23-1 is an open reading frame, and its role is uncertain. This CDR3 has 19 amino acids. V was pared by 3 bases and J by 8 bases, with 29 bases between. In nucleotides, the CDR3 is TGCGCCAGCAGTCACGTCACAAAGGGATCCTTCTTAGCGCTTCATGAGCAGTTCTTC. Amino acids: CASSHVTKGSFLALHEQFF.

As to this clone: A junction end diverges from the germline sequence, so it may reflect a read error. The chain couples TRBV19 to TRBJ2-7, with D possibly being TRBD1 (5 bases). The CDR3 runs to 13 residues. Looked up from germline, CDR1 is LNHDA and CDR2 is SQIVND (reference sequence). CDR3 sequence reads: CAGRRQSNYEQYF. In DNA form, the CDR3 reads TGTGCCGGTAGGAGACAGAGTAACTACGAGCAGTACTTC.

V is TRBV5-1 and J is TRBJ2-5, with D perhaps TRBD1 (6 bases). The V end lost 4 bases, the J end lost 2 bases, and 15 bases lay between the germline ends. The germline V gene encodes CDR1 SGHRS and CDR2 YFSETQ. The CDR3 has 15 residues. CDR3 protein: CASSEASGTQETQYF. The DNA of the CDR3 is TGCGCCAGCAGCGAAGCATCGGGGACACAAGAGACCCAGTACTTC.

The genes are TRBV30 and TRBJ1-1; D might be TRBD1 (5 bases). The CDR3 sequence is 11 residues long. Trimming removed 5 bases from V and 10 bases from J, with 14 bases in between. Per germline, CDR1 GTSNPN and CDR2 SVGIG (reference sequence). In DNA form, the CDR3 reads TGTGCCTGGGGAATCGGGGGTCGAGCTTTCTTT. Protein: CAWGIGGRAFF.

With respect to this clone: The same CDR3 also results from other DNA sequences found in this sample. The V gene is TRBV7-2, the J gene TRBJ2-5; D gene unclear. The CDR3 sequence is 12 residues long. V lost 1 base to trimming and J lost 5 bases, with 5 bases between them. Germline V gene data show CDR1 as SGHTA and CDR2 as FQGNSA. The CDR3 nucleotides read TGTGCCAGCAGCTTAGGCAGGGAGACCCAGTACTTC. This gives the protein CASSLGRETQYF.